This TCR beta chain was sequenced for a study of cytomegalovirus exposure and HLA in healthy donors. Study-level points and caveats: Per published accounts, TCR beta sequences correctly predicted the HLA-A and HLA-B alleles of most subjects. It was reportedly the case that the classifier diagnosed cytomegalovirus status with high specificity and sensitivity. A later analysis by the authors found several of the most significant clusters apparently linked to common viral pathogens. In vitro work confirmed that a few CMV-associated chains recognize CMV antigens.

Vbeta (60) and Jbeta (13) primers were used in the PCR. Repertoires were generated with immunoSEQ multiplex PCR, while TCRdb's copy carries only in-frame clones and drops some. The table includes tens of thousands of clones, about two thirds detected once. On this clone itself: The antigen remains undetermined.

Germline V gene lookup returns CDR1 ENHRY and CDR2 SYGVKD. V gave up 0 bases and J gave up 5 bases, with 11 bases separating them. CDR3 size: 14 residues. This TCR came from a woman under 40 in good health and CMV-seropositive. J is TRBJ2-7 and V is TRBV10-3, with unresolved D. The sequencing sample was made of PBMCs. The DNA of the CDR3 is TGTGCCATCAGTGAGTCAGGCCGGGTCCACGAGCAGTACTTC. This codes for CAISESGRVHEQYF.